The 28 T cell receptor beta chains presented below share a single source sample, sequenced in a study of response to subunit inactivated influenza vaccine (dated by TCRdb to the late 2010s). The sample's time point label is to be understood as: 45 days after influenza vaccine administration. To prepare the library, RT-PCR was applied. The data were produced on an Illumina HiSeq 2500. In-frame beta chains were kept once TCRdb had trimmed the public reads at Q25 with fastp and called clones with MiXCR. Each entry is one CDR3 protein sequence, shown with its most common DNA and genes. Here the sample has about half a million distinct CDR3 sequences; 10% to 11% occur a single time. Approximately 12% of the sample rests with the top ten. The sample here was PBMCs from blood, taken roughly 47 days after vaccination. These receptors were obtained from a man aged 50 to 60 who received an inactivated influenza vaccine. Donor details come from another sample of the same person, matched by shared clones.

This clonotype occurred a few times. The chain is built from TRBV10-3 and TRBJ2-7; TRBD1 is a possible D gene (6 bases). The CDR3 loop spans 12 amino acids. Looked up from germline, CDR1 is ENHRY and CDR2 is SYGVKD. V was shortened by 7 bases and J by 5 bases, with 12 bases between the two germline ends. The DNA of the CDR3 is TGTGCCATCATGGACAGTCCGAACGAGCAGTACTTC. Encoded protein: CAIMDSPNEQYF.

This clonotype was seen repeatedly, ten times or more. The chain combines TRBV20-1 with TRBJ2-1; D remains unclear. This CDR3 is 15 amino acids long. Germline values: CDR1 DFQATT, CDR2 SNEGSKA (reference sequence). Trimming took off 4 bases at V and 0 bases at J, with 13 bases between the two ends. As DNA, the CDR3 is TGCAGTGCTAAGAACCGAGTGAGCTCCTACAATGAGCAGTTCTTC. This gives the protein CSAKNRVSSYNEQFF.

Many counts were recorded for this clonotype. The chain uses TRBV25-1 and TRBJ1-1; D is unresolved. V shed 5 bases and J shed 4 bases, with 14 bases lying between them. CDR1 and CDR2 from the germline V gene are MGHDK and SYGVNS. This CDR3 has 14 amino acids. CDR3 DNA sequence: TGTGCCAGCAGTCCTGAATATGAGGGCACTGAAGCTTTCTTT. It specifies CASSPEYEGTEAFF.

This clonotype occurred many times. CDR3 sequence: CAISDSAFRDSLGNEQFF. The CDR3 DNA reads as TGTGCCATCAGTGATTCAGCCTTCCGGGACAGCTTGGGGAATGAGCAGTTCTTC. The chain combines TRBV10-3 with TRBJ2-1; 7 bases map to TRBD1. Trimming removed 3 bases from V and 7 bases from J; junction bases left unmatched: 18. The CDR3 totals 18 residues. Germline CDR1 ENHRY, CDR2 SYGVKD.

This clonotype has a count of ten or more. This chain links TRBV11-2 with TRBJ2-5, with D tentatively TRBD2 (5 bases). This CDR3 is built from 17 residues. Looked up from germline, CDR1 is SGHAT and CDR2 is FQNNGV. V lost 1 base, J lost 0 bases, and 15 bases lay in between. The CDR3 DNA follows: TGTGCCAGCAGCTTAGTTCTGGCTAGCTACAACCAAGAGACCCAGTACTTC. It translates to CASSLVLASYNQETQYF.

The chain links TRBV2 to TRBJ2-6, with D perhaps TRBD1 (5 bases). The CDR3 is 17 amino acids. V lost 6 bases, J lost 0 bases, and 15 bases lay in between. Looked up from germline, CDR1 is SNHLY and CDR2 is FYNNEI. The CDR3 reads CASSPRAPSSGANVLTF. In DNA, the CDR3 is TGTGCCAGCAGCCCCAGGGCTCCGAGCTCTGGGGCCAACGTCCTGACTTTC.

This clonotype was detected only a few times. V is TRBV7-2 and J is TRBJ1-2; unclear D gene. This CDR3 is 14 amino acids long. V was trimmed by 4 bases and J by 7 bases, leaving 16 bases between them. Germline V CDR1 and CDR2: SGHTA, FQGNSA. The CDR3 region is CASSSQQGSPGYTF. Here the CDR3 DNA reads TGTGCCAGCAGCTCCCAGCAAGGGTCTCCTGGCTACACCTTC.

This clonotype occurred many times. This chain's CDR3 is CASSLGPGTINNEQFF. The CDR3 DNA is TGTGCCAGCAGCTTGGGGCCAGGGACAATCAACAATGAGCAGTTCTTC. V usage is TRBV7-9 and J usage is TRBJ2-1, with D tentatively TRBD1 (6 bases). The CDR3 contains 16 residues. The V end was cut by 3 bases, the J end by 5 bases, with 17 bases between. From germline, CDR1 is SEHNR and CDR2 FQNEAQ (reference sequence).

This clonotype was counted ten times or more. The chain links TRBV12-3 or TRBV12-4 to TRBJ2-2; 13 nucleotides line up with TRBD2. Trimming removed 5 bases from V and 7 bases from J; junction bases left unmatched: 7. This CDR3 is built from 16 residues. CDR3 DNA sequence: TGTGCCAGCAGTCTCGGACTAGCGGGAGCATTCGGGGAGCTGTTTTTT. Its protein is CASSLGLAGAFGELFF.

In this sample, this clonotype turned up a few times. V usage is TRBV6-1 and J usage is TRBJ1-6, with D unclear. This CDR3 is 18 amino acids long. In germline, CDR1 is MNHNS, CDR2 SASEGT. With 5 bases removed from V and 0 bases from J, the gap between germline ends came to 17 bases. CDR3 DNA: TGTGCCAGCAGTCGCGACTTTTACCTTAGCTCCTATAATTCACCCCTCCACTTT. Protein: CASSRDFYLSSYNSPLHF.

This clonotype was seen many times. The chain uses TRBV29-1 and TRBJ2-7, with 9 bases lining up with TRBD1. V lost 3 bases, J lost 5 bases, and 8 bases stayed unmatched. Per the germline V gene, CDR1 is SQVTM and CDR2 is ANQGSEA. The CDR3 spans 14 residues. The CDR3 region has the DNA TGCAGCGTTGATCGAGGGGGACAGGGAGACGAGCAGTACTTC. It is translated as CSVDRGGQGDEQYF.

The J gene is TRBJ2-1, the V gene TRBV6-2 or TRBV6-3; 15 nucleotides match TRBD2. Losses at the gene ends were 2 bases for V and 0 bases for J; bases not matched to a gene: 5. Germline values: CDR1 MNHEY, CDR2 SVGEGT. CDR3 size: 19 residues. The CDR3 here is CASSYGTSGGRSSYNEQFF. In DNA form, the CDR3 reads TGTGCCAGCAGTTACGGGACTAGCGGGGGGCGCAGCTCCTACAATGAGCAGTTCTTC.

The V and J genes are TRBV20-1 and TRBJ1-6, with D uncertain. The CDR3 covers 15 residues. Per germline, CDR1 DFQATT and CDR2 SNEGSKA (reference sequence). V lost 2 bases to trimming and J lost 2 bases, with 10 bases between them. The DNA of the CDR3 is TGCAGTGCTAGAATAGCAGGCCCCTATAATTCACCCCTCCACTTT. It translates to CSARIAGPYNSPLHF.

The CDR3 DNA sequence: TGCAGTGCTAGAGACAGGGCGACCCTCTACACTGAAGCTTTCTTT. This translates into CSARDRATLYTEAFF. This chain joins TRBV20-1 and TRBJ1-1; D perhaps matches TRBD1 (5 bases). V gave up 0 bases and J gave up 3 bases, with 14 bases separating them. This CDR3 spans 15 amino acids. Per the germline V gene, CDR1 is DFQATT and CDR2 is SNEGSKA (reference sequence).

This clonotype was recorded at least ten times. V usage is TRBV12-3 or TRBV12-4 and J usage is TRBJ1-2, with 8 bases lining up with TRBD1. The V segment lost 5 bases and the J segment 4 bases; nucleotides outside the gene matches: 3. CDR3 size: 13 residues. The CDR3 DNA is TGTGCCAGCAGTCAGGACAGGGTCTATGGCTACACCTTC. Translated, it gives CASSQDRVYGYTF.

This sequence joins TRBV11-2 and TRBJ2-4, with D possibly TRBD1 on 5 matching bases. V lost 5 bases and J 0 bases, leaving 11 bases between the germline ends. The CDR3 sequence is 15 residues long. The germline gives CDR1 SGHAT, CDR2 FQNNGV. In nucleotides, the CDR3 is TGTGCCAGCAGCCACGACAGCCTAGCCAAAAACATTCAGTACTTC. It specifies CASSHDSLAKNIQYF.

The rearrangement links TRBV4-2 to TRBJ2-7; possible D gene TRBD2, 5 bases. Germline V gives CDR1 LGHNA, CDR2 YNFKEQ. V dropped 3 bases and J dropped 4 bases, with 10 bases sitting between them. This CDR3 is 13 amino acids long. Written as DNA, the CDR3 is TGTGCCAGCAGCCAGAGGGTGGCATACGAGCAGTACTTC. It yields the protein CASSQRVAYEQYF.

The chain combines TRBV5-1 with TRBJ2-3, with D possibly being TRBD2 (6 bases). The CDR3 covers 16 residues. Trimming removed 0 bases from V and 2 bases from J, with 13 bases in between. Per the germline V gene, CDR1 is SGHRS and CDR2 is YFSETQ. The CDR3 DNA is TGCGCCAGCAGCTTGGATGGCGGGGCGCCCACAGATACGCAGTATTTT. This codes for CASSLDGGAPTDTQYF.

CDR3 loop: CASSEQGPGANVLTF. CDR3 DNA sequence: TGTGCCAGCAGCGAACAGGGACCTGGGGCCAACGTCCTGACTTTC. This chain uses TRBV2 with TRBJ2-6; D perhaps matches TRBD1 (6 bases). Germline V gene data show CDR1 as SNHLY and CDR2 as FYNNEI. The V gene lost 6 bases and the J gene lost 2 bases, with 11 bases spanning the gap. The CDR3 sequence is 15 residues long.

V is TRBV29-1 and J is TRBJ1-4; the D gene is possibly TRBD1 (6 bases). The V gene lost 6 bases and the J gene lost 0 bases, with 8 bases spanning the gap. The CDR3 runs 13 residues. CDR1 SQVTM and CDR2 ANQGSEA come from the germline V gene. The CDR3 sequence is CSVGHATNEKLFF. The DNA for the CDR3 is TGCAGCGTGGGACACGCAACTAATGAAAAACTGTTTTTT.

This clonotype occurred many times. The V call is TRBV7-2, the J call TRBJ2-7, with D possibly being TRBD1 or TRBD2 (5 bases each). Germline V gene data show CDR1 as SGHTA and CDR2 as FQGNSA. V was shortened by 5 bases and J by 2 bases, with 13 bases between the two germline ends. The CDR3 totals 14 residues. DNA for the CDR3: TGTGCCAGCAGCCCTAGTGGGGGAACCTACGAGCAGTACTTC. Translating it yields CASSPSGGTYEQYF.

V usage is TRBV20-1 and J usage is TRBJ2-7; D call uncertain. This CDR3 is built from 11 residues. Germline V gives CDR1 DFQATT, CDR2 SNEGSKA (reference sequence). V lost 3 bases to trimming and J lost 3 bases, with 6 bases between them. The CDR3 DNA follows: TGCAGTGCTAGCGAGATCTACGAGCAGTACTTC. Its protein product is CSASEIYEQYF.

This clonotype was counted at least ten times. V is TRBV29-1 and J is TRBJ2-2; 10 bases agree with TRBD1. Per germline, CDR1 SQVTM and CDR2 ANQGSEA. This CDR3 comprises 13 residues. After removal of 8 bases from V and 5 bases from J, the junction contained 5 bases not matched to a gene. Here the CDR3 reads CSTGQGSTGELFF. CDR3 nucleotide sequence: TGCAGCACGGGACAGGGGAGTACCGGGGAGCTGTTTTTT.

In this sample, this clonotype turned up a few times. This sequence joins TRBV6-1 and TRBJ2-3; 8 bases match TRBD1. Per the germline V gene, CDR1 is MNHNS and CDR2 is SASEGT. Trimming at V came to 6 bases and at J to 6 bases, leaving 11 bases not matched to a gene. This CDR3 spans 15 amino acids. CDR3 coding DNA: TGTGCCAGCAGAGTACAGGACAGGGCAGGGGATACGCAGTATTTT. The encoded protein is CASRVQDRAGDTQYF.

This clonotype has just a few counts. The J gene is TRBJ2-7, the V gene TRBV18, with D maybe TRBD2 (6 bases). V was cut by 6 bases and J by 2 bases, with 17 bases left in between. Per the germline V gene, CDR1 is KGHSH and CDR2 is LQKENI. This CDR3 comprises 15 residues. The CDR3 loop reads CASSPGVGLPYEQYF. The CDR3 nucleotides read TGTGCCAGCTCTCCTGGGGTGGGACTTCCCTACGAGCAGTACTTC.

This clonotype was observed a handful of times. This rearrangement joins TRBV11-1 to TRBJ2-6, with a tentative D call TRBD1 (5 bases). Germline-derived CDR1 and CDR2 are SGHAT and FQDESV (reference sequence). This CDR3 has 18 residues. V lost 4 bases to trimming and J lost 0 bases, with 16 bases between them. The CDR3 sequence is CASSYSGIRYSGANVLTF. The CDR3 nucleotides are TGTGCCAGCAGCTATTCAGGGATACGATACTCTGGGGCCAACGTCCTGACTTTC.

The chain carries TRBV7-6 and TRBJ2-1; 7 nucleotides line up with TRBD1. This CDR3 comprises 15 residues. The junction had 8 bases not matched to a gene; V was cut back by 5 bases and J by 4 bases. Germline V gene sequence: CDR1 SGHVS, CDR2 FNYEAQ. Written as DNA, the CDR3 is TGTGCCAGCAGCACGACGGGACAGTATTACAATGAGCAGTTCTTC. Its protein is CASSTTGQYYNEQFF.

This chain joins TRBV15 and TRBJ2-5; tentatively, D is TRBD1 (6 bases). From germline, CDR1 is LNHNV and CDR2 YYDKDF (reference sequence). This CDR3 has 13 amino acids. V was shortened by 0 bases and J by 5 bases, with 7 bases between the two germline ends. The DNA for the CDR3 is TGTGCCACCAGCAGAGACACAGGGGAGACCCAGTACTTC. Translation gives CATSRDTGETQYF. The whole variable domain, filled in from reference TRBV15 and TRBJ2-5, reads DAMVIQNPRYQVTQFGKPVTLSCSQTLNHNVMYWYQQKSSQAPKLLFHYYDKDFNNEADTPDNFQSRRPNTSFCFLDIRSPGLGDTAMYLCATSRDTGETQYFGPGTRLLVL.